The sequence of this T cell receptor (beta chain) was determined in a study of T cells in Graves' hyperthyroidism and ophthalmopathy. Germline V gene data show CDR1 as SGHVS and CDR2 as FQNEAQ. The CDR3 sequence is 11 residues long. V was pared by 5 bases and J by 7 bases, with 8 bases between. Amplified regions were TCR beta CDR3 sequences from RNA transcripts. With the HTBI primer set, the TCR CDR3 went through a first round of RT-PCR. One entry per CDR3 protein results from TCRdb running MiXCR on the multiplex PCR reads. The table has about 280,000 distinct CDR3 sequences, approximately 26% seen once. There are many counts of this clonotype.

The chain has TRBV7-8 and TRBJ1-1; D ambiguous. The sequenced material came from blood. The clonotype originates from a middle-aged man with Graves' hyperthyroidism that later progressed to Graves' ophthalmopathy. The CDR3 DNA sequence: TGTGCCAGCAGCCCAGTGAATGAAGCTTTCTTT. Residues: CASSPVNEAFF. Looking up the rest from reference TRBV7-8 and TRBJ1-1 gives the full variable domain: GAGVSQSPRYKVAKRGQDVALRCDPISGHVSLFWYQQALGQGPEFLTYFQNEAQLDKSGLPSDRFFAERPEGSVSTLKIQRTQQEDSAVYLCASSPVNEAFFGQGTRLTVV.